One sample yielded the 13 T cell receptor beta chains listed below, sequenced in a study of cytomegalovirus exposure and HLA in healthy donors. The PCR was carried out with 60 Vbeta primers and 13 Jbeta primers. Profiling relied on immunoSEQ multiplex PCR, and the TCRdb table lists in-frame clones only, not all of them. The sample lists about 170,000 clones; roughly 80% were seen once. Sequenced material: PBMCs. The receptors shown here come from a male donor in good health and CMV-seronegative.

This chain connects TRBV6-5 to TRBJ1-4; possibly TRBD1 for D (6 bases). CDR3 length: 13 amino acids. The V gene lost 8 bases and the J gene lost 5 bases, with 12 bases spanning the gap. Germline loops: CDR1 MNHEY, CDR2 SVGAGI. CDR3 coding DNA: TGTGCCAGCCGGGGGGGGCTAAATGAAAAACTGTTTTTT. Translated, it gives CASRGGLNEKLFF.

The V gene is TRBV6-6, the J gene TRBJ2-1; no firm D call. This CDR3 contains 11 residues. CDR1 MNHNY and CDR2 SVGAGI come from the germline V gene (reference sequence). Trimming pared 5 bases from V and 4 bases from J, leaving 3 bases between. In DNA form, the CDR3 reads TGTGCCAGCAGTGCGTACAATGAGCAGTTCTTC. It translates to CASSAYNEQFF.

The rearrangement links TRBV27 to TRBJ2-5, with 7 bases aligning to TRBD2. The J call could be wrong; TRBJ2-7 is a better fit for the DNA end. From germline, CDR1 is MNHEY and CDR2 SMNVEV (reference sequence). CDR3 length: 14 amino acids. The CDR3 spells CASTQRGSGDEQYF. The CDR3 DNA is TGTGCCAGCACCCAGCGGGGCAGTGGAGACGAGCAGTACTTC.

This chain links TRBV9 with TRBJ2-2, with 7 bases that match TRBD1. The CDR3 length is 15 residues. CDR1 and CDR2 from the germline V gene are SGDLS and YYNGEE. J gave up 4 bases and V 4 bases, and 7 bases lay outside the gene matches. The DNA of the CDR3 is TGTGCCAGCAGCCCTAGACAGGGCGGCACCGGGGAGCTGTTTTTT. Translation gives CASSPRQGGTGELFF.

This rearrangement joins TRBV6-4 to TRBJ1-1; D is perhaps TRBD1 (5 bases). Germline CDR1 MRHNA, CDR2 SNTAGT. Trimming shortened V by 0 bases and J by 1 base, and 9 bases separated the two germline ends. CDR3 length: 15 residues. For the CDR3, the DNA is TGTGCCAGCAGTGACTCCTCCGGACAGAACACTGAAGCTTTCTTT. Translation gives CASSDSSGQNTEAFF.

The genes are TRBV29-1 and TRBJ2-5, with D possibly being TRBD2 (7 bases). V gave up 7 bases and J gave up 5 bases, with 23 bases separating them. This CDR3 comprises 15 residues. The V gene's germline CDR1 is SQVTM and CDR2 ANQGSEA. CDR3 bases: TGCAGCGGAACTTCTCCGGGGGGCTTAACGGAGACCCAGTACTTC. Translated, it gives CSGTSPGGLTETQYF.

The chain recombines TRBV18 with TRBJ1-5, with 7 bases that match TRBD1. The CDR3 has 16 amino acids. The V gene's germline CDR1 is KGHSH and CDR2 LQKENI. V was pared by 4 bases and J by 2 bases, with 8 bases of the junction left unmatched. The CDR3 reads CASSLGSGGRNQPQHF. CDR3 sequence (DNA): TGTGCCAGCTCACTGGGATCAGGGGGACGCAATCAGCCCCAGCATTTT.

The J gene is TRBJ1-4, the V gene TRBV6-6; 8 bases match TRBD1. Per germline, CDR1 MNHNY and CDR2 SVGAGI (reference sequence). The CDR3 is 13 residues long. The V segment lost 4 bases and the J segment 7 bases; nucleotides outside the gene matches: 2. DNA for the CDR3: TGTGCCAGCAGTTCCACAGGGGGTGAAAAACTGTTTTTT. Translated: CASSSTGGEKLFF.

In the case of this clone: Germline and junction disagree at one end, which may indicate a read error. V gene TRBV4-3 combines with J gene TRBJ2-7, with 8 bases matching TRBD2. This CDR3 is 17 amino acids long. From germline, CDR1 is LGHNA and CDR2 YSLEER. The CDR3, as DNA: TGCGCCAGCAGGCAAGGACCTGGTAGCGGGGACGATTACGAGCAGTACTTC. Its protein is CASRQGPGSGDDYEQYF.

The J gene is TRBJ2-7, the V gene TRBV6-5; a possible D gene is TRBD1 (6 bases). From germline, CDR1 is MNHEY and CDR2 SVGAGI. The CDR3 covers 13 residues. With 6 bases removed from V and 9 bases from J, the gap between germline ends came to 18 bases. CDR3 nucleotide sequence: TGTGCCAGCAGCCAAAGTACAGGGCGACGGCAGTACTTC. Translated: CASSQSTGRRQYF.

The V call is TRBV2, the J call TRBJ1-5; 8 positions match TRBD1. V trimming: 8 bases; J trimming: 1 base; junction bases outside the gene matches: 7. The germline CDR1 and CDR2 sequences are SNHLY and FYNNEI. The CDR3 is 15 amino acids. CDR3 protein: CASLRDRSSNQPQHF. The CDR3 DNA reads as TGTGCCAGCCTCCGGGACAGGTCCAGCAATCAGCCCCAGCATTTT. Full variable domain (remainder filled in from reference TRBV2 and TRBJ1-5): EPEVTQTPSHQVTQMGQEVILRCVPISNHLYFYWYRQILGQKVEFLVSFYNNEISEKSEIFDDQFSVERPDGSNFTLKIRSTKLEDSAMYFCASLRDRSSNQPQHFGDGTRLSIL.

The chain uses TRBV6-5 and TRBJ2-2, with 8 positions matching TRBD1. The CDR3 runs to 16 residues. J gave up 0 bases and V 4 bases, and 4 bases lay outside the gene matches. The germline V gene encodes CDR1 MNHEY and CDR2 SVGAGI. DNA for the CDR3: TGTGCCAGCAGTTCGGGACAGGACGCGAACACCGGGGAGCTGTTTTTT. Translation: CASSSGQDANTGELFF.

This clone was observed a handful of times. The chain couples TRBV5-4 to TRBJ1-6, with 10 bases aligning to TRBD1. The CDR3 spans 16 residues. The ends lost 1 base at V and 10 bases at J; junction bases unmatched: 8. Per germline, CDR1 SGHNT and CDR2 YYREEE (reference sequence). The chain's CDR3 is CASSLRRTGGRSPLHF. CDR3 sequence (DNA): TGTGCCAGCAGCTTGCGCCGGACAGGGGGGCGGTCACCCCTCCACTTT.